Following are 24 T cell receptor beta chains from one sample sequenced in a study of cytomegalovirus exposure and HLA in healthy donors. Amplification used 60 Vbeta primers and 13 Jbeta primers. Assay: immunoSEQ multiplex PCR; the TCRdb copy retains only in-frame clones and omits some. The sample holds about 88,000 clones, about 77% seen once. Sequenced: PBMCs. The receptors stem from a woman aged 40 to 55 in good health and CMV-seronegative.

This clone occurred a few times. The genes are TRBV6-1 and TRBJ1-4; TRBD1 agrees at 7 bases. The CDR3 covers 14 residues. Trimming took 2 bases from V and 10 from J; bases not matched to a gene: 7. The germline CDR1 and CDR2 sequences are MNHNS and SASEGT. Written as DNA, the CDR3 is TGTGCCAGCAGTGAAAACAGGGGTAGAGGAAAACTGTTTTTT. It codes for CASSENRGRGKLFF.

The V and J genes are TRBV2 and TRBJ2-7, with 7 positions matching TRBD2. The V gene's germline CDR1 is SNHLY and CDR2 FYNNEI. V lost 8 bases to trimming and J lost 4 bases; unmatched junction nucleotides: 11. The CDR3 totals 14 residues. The CDR3 coding sequence is TGTGCCAGCCGGCGGGGAGGGACCGCGTACGAGCAGTACTTC. It specifies CASRRGGTAYEQYF.

The rearrangement uses TRBV4-2 and TRBJ1-1, with D maybe TRBD1 (5 bases). Trimming stripped 1 base from V and 7 bases from J, with 13 bases between. Per the germline V gene, CDR1 is LGHNA and CDR2 is YNFKEQ. This CDR3 region has 14 residues. The CDR3 loop reads CASSQVGEGVEAFF. The CDR3 nucleotides are TGTGCCAGCAGCCAAGTGGGGGAGGGTGTTGAAGCTTTCTTT.

This clone has only a few counts. This chain connects TRBV19 to TRBJ1-1; D remains ambiguous. Trimming removed 5 bases at V and 0 bases at J, with 13 bases between. This CDR3 contains 15 residues. Germline V gene lookup returns CDR1 LNHDA and CDR2 SQIVND (reference sequence). CDR3 in amino acids: CASSPREGVNTEAFF. The DNA of the CDR3 is TGTGCCAGTAGTCCCCGTGAGGGCGTGAACACTGAAGCTTTCTTT.

The chain links TRBV6-5 to TRBJ2-7; TRBD2 matches at 7 bases. CDR3 length equals 13 residues. Germline values: CDR1 MNHEY, CDR2 SVGAGI. Losses at the gene ends were 0 bases for V and 5 bases for J; bases not matched to a gene: 1. The CDR3 DNA sequence: TGTGCCAGCAGTTACTCGCGGGGGAACGAGCAGTACTTC. This encodes CASSYSRGNEQYF.

This chain joins TRBV10-3 and TRBJ1-1; maybe TRBD1 (6 bases). V shed 5 bases and J shed 3 bases, with 13 bases lying between them. This CDR3 is built from 14 residues. CDR1 ENHRY and CDR2 SYGVKD come from the germline V gene. The DNA of the CDR3 is TGTGCCATCAGTTGGGGCAGGGGTGACACTGAAGCTTTCTTT. Translation: CAISWGRGDTEAFF.

This clone has a handful of counts. The chain is built from TRBV4-2 and TRBJ1-2; D is ambiguous. Per the germline V gene, CDR1 is LGHNA and CDR2 is YNFKEQ. Trimming removed 0 bases from V and 6 bases from J, with 14 bases in between. The CDR3 is made up of 15 amino acids. CDR3 loop: CASSQDRGVNDGYTF. The CDR3 DNA follows: TGTGCCAGCAGCCAAGATCGCGGGGTGAACGATGGCTACACCTTC.

The J gene is TRBJ1-3, the V gene TRBV18, with D uncertain. Trimming removed 1 base at V and 0 bases at J, with 16 bases between. This CDR3 has 18 amino acids. The germline V gene encodes CDR1 KGHSH and CDR2 LQKENI. DNA of the CDR3: TGTGCCAGCTCACCACTCAAGACTACGGGGAGCTCTGGAAACACCATATATTTT. Amino acids: CASSPLKTTGSSGNTIYF.

The chain is built from TRBV7-2 and TRBJ2-7; D call uncertain. The CDR3 covers 17 residues. Per the germline V gene, CDR1 is SGHTA and CDR2 is FQGNSA. With 1 base removed from V and 4 bases from J, the gap between germline ends came to 20 bases. This CDR3 reads CASSLVQVVGSSYEQYF. The CDR3 DNA reads as TGTGCCAGCAGCTTAGTTCAGGTGGTAGGTAGTAGTTACGAGCAGTACTTC.

The V call is TRBV2, the J call TRBJ2-7; the match to TRBD1 covers 10 bases. The CDR3 covers 14 residues. The V gene end was trimmed by 7 bases and the J gene end by 2 bases; junction bases not matched to a gene: 5. CDR1 and CDR2 from the germline V gene are SNHLY and FYNNEI. The CDR3 sequence: CASNKDRGPYEQYF. The CDR3 DNA sequence: TGTGCCAGCAATAAAGACAGGGGGCCCTACGAGCAGTACTTC.

This rearrangement joins TRBV11-1 to TRBJ2-4; TRBD1 is a possible D gene (6 bases). This CDR3 spans 14 amino acids. The germline CDR1 and CDR2 sequences are SGHAT and FQDESV (reference sequence). V was shortened by 1 base and J by 7 bases, with 11 bases between the two germline ends. The CDR3 here is CASSLVAGVNIQYF. For the CDR3, the DNA is TGTGCCAGCAGCTTAGTGGCAGGGGTGAACATTCAGTACTTC.

This clone was seen more than once but under ten times. CDR3 coding DNA: TGTGCCAGTAGAAGCGGGGGGTCGTACGAGCAGTACTTC. It encodes CASRSGGSYEQYF. The gene calls are TRBV6-5 and TRBJ2-7; 9 bases line up with TRBD2. This CDR3 has 13 residues. Losses at the gene ends were 9 bases for V and 4 bases for J; bases not matched to a gene: 7. CDR1 is MNHEY, CDR2 SVGAGI, per germline.

The chain is built from TRBV4-1 and TRBJ2-7; maybe TRBD2 (6 bases). Trimming left V 3 bases short and J 0 bases short, with 21 bases between. This CDR3 contains 18 residues. From germline, CDR1 is MGHRA and CDR2 YSYEKL. Written as DNA, the CDR3 is TGCGCCAGCAGCCAGAAGACGGGTGGGGGGACCCTCTCCTACGAGCAGTACTTC. Encoded protein: CASSQKTGGGTLSYEQYF.

The chain joins TRBV6-5 to TRBJ1-5; 7 nucleotides agree with TRBD1. Germline CDR1 and CDR2: MNHEY and SVGAGI. With 5 bases clipped from V and 1 base from J, the junction kept 5 bases outside the gene matches. The CDR3 length is 15 residues. CDR3 loop: CASSAGTASNQPQHF. The CDR3 nucleotides read TGTGCCAGCAGTGCCGGGACAGCCAGCAATCAGCCCCAGCATTTT.

V and J are TRBV27 and TRBJ2-3; 7 positions match TRBD2. CDR3 size: 16 residues. The junction had 8 bases not matched to a gene; V was cut back by 2 bases and J by 3 bases. In germline, CDR1 is MNHEY, CDR2 SMNVEV (reference sequence). CDR3 region: CASSLGRRGSTDTQYF. The CDR3 DNA is TGTGCCAGCAGTTTAGGAAGGCGGGGGAGTACAGATACGCAGTATTTT.

V usage is TRBV12-5 and J usage is TRBJ1-1; 7 bases are a match to TRBD1. V lost 5 bases and J lost 2; bases outside the gene matches: 5. This CDR3 is built from 14 residues. Germline V gives CDR1 LGHNT, CDR2 FRNRAP. CDR3 in amino acids: CASGPGQFNTEAFF. CDR3 coding DNA: TGTGCTAGTGGTCCGGGACAGTTTAACACTGAAGCTTTCTTT.

This clone occurred a few times. This chain joins TRBV2 and TRBJ2-1; 15 nucleotides match TRBD2. V trimming: 6 bases; J trimming: 3 bases; junction bases outside the gene matches: 6. The CDR3 has 17 amino acids. Germline loops: CDR1 SNHLY, CDR2 FYNNEI. DNA for the CDR3: TGTGCCAGCAGCGAACCGGGACTAGCGGGGGGCTACAATGAGCAGTTCTTC. Amino acids: CASSEPGLAGGYNEQFF.

The chain is built from TRBV5-1 and TRBJ1-5; D call uncertain. The CDR3 has 13 residues. Germline V gene lookup returns CDR1 SGHRS and CDR2 YFSETQ. The V and J ends lost 4 bases and 0 bases respectively, with 5 bases between them. The CDR3 nucleotides are TGCGCCAGCAGCGTCAATAGCAATCAGCCCCAGCATTTT. Translated: CASSVNSNQPQHF.

This clone was seen a handful of times. The CDR3 reads CASSFLQVEGEQYF. CDR3 DNA: TGCGCCAGCAGCTTTCTACAGGTTGAAGGTGAGCAGTACTTC. This chain uses TRBV5-1 with TRBJ2-7, with D possibly TRBD1 on 5 matching bases. With 2 bases removed from V and 7 bases from J, the gap between germline ends came to 16 bases. Germline CDR1 and CDR2: SGHRS and YFSETQ. The length of the CDR3 is 14 residues.

The rearrangement uses TRBV4-1 and TRBJ2-6, with 7 positions matching TRBD1. From germline, CDR1 is MGHRA and CDR2 YSYEKL. The J segment lost 0 bases and the V segment lost 1 base, leaving 3 bases of the junction unmatched. This CDR3 has 17 amino acids. The CDR3 here is CASSQADRSSGANVLTF. DNA for the CDR3: TGCGCCAGCAGCCAAGCGGACAGGAGCTCTGGGGCCAACGTCCTGACTTTC.

This clone was recorded only once. The CDR3 loop reads CASSAGTVNSPLHF. CDR3 sequence (DNA): TGTGCCAGCAGCGCCGGGACAGTTAATTCACCCCTCCACTTT. The chain recombines TRBV7-3 with TRBJ1-6; 7 bases fit TRBD1. The V gene's germline CDR1 is SGHTA and CDR2 FQGTGA. CDR3 length equals 14 residues. The trim removed 5 bases at V and 6 bases at J, leaving 4 bases unmatched.

The chain couples TRBV9 to TRBJ1-1; 9 bases are shared with TRBD1. With V trimmed by 3 bases and J by 5 bases, 2 bases remained unmatched. Germline assignment: CDR1 SGDLS and CDR2 YYNGEE. This CDR3 comprises 13 residues. The CDR3 DNA sequence: TGTGCCAGCAGCGCGACAGGGGGGACTGAAGCTTTCTTT. Its translation: CASSATGGTEAFF.

The chain's CDR3 is CASSRTSGGASEQFF. CDR3 in DNA: TGTGCCAGCAGCCGGACTAGCGGGGGGGCTTCTGAGCAGTTCTTC. The chain combines TRBV5-8 with TRBJ2-1; 15 bases match TRBD2. The length of the CDR3 is 15 residues. With V trimmed by 4 bases and J by 9 bases, 5 bases remained unmatched. Germline values: CDR1 SGHTS, CDR2 YDEGEE.

The chain links TRBV14 to TRBJ1-2, with no clear D. The V gene lost 1 base and the J gene lost 4 bases, with 10 bases spanning the gap. Germline loops: CDR1 SGHDN, CDR2 FVKESK. The CDR3 is made up of 14 amino acids. In nucleotides, the CDR3 is TGTGCCAGCAGCCAAGTAGGAGGAGTCTATGGCTACACCTTC. Amino acid sequence: CASSQVGGVYGYTF.